This entry features one TCR beta chain sequence. The assay was immunoSEQ multiplex PCR, and TCRdb's table has in-frame clones only and misses some. The sample has about 230,000 clones; over 80% are singletons. This sample stems from a study of blood T cell repertoires in COVID-19. This TCR derives from a woman in her 70s with active or convalescent COVID-19. The material sequenced was peripheral blood.

The CDR3 loop reads CASSEREVYSGNTIYF. The CDR3 DNA sequence: TGTGCCAGCAGTGAGCGCGAGGTCTACTCTGGAAACACCATATATTTT. The V and J genes are TRBV2 and TRBJ1-3; the D is unclear. This CDR3 comprises 16 residues. Germline CDR1 reads SNHLY; CDR2 reads FYNNEI. The ends were cut back, 3 bases at V and 0 bases at J, with 12 bases in the middle.